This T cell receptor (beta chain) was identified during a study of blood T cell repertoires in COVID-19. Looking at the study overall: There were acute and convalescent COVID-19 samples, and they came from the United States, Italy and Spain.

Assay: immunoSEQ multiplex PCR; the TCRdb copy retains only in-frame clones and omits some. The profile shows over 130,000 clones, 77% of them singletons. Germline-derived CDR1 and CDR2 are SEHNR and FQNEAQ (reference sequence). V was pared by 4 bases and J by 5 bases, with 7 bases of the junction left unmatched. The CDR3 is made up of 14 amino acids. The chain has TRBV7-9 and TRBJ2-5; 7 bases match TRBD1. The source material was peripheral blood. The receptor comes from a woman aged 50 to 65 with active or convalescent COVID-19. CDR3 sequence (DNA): TGTGCCAGCAGCTACCACAGGGGAGAGGAGACCCAGTACTTC. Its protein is CASSYHRGEETQYF.